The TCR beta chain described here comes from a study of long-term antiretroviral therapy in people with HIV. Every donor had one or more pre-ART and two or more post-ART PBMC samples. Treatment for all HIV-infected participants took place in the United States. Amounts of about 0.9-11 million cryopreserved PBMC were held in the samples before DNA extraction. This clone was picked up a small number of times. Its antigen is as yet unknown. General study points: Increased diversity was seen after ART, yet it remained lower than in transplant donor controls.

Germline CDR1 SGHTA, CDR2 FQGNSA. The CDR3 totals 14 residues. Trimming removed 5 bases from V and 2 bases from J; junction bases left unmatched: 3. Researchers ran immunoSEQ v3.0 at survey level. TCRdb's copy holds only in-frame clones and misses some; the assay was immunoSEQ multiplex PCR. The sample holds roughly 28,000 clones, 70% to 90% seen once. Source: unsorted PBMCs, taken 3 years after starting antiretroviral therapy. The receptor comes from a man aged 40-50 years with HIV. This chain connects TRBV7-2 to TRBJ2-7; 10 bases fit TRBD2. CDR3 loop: CASSGTSDPYEQYF. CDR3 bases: TGTGCCAGCAGCGGGACTAGCGACCCCTACGAGCAGTACTTC.